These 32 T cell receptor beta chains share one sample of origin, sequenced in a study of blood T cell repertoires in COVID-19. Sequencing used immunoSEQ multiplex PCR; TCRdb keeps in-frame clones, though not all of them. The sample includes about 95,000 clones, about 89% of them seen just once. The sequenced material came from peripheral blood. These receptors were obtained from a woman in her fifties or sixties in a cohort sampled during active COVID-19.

The DNA for the CDR3 is TGTGCCAGCAGCCAAGAGCGGGGAACTGAAGCTTTCTTT. It codes for CASSQERGTEAFF. The chain links TRBV14 to TRBJ1-1; D remains unclear. The germline V gene encodes CDR1 SGHDN and CDR2 FVKESK. The CDR3 runs to 13 residues. The germline V and J ends were trimmed by 0 bases and 5 bases, with 7 bases remaining between them. The variable domain in full, with the rest retrieved from reference TRBV14 and TRBJ1-1, is EAGVTQFPSHSVIEKGQTVTLRCDPISGHDNLYWYRRVMGKEIKFLLHFVKESKQDESGMPNNRFLAERTGGTYSTLKVQPAELEDSGVYFCASSQERGTEAFFGQGTRLTVV.

The CDR3 sequence: CASSQAFFEINSPLHF. The CDR3 nucleotides read TGTGCCAGCAGCCAAGCCTTTTTCGAGATTAATTCACCCCTCCACTTT. The chain carries TRBV3-1 (or the pseudogene TRBV3-2) and TRBJ1-6; D gene ambiguous. Germline CDR1 and CDR2: LGHDT and YNNKEL (reference sequence). Trimming cost V 1 base and J 6 bases, with 13 bases left between them. The CDR3 is made up of 16 amino acids.

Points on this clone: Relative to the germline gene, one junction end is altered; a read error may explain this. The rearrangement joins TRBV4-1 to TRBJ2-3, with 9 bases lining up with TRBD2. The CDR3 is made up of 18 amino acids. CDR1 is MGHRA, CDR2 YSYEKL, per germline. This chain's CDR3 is CASRQGPRTSVISDTQYF. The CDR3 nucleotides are TGCGCCAGCAGACAAGGGCCGAGGACTAGCGTTATTTCAGATACGCAGTATTTT.

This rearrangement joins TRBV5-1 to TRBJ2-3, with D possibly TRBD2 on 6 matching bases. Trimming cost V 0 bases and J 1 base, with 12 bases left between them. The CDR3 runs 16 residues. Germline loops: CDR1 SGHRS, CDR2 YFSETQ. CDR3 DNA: TGCGCCAGCAGCTTGGCCCGCGCTAGCGGCACAGATACGCAGTATTTT. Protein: CASSLARASGTDTQYF.

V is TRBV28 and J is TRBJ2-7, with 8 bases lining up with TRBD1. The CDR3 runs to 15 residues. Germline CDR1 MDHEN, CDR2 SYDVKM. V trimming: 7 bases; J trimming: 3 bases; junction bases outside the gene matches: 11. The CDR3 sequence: CASNSPGGANYEQYF. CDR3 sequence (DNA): TGTGCCAGCAATTCCCCAGGGGGCGCGAACTACGAGCAGTACTTC.

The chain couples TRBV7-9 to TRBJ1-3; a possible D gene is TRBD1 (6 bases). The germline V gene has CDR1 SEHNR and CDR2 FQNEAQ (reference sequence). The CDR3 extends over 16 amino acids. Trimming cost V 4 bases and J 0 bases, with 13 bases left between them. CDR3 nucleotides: TGTGCCAGCAGCTCCTCGAGGGACATCTCTGGAAACACCATATATTTT. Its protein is CASSSSRDISGNTIYF.

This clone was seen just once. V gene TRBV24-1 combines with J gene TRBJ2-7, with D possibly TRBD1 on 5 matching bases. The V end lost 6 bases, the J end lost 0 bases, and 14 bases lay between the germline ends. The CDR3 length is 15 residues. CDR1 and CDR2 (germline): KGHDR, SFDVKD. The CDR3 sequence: CATSHTGPSSYEQYF. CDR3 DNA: TGTGCCACCAGTCATACAGGCCCAAGCTCCTACGAGCAGTACTTC.

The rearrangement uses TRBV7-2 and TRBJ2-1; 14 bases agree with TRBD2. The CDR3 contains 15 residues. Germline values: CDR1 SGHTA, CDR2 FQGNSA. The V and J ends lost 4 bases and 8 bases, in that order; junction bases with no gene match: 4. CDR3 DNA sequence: TGTGCCAGCAGCTCCGGACTAGCGGGAGGTCATGAGCAGTTCTTC. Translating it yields CASSSGLAGGHEQFF.

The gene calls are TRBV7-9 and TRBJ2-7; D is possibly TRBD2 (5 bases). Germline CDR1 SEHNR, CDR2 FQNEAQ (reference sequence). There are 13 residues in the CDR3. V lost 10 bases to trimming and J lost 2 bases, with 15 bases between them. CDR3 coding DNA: TGTGCCACCCAGAGGGTCATTGCCTACGAGCAGTACTTC. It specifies CATQRVIAYEQYF.

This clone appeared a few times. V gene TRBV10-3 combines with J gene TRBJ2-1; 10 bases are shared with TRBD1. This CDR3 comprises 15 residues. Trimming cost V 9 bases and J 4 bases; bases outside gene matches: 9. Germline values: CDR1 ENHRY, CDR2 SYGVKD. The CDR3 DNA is TGTGCCATTAACTCCGGGACAGGGGCGTACAATGAGCAGTTCTTC. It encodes CAINSGTGAYNEQFF.

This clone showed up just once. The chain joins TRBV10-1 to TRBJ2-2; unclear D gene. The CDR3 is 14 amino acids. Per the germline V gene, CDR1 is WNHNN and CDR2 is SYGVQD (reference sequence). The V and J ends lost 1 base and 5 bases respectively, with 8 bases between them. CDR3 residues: CASSELHQTGELFF. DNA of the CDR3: TGCGCCAGCAGTGAGTTACATCAAACCGGGGAGCTGTTTTTT.

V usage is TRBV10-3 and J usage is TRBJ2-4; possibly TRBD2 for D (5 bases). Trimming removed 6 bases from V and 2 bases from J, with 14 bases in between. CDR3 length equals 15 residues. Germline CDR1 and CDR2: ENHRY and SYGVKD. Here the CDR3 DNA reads TGTGCCATCAGCTCGGGGAGCGTCACCAAAAACATTCAGTACTTC. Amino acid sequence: CAISSGSVTKNIQYF.

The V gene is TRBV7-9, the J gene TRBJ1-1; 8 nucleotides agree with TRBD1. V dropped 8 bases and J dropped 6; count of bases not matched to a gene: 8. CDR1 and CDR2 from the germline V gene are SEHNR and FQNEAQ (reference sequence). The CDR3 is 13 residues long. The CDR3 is CASGTGTGAEAFF. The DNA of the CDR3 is TGTGCCAGCGGCACCGGGACAGGAGCTGAAGCTTTCTTT.

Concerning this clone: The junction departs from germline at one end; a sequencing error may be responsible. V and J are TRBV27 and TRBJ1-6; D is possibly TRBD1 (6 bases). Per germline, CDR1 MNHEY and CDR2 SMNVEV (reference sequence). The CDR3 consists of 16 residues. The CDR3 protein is CASSLSGHTYNSPLHF. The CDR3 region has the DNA TGTGCCAGCAGTCTATCGGGACATACCTATAATTCACCCCTCCACTTT.

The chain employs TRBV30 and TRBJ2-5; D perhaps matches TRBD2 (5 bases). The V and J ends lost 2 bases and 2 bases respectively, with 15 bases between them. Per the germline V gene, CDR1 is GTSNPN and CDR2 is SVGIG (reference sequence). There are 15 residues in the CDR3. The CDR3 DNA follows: TGTGCCTGGAGTCTCTTCCATCGGGAACAAGAGACCCAGTACTTC. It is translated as CAWSLFHREQETQYF.

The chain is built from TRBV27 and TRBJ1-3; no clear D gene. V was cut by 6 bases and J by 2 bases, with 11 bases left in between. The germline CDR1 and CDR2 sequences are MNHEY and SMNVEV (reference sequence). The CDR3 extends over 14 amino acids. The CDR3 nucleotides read TGTGCCAGCAGGTTACACGGTGCTGGAAACACCATATATTTT. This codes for CASRLHGAGNTIYF.

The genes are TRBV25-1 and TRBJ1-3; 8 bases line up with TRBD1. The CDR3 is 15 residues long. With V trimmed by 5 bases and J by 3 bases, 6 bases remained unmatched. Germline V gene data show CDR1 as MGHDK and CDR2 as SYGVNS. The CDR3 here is CASSPTGVRGNTIYF. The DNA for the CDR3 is TGTGCCAGCAGTCCGACAGGGGTGCGTGGAAACACCATATATTTT.

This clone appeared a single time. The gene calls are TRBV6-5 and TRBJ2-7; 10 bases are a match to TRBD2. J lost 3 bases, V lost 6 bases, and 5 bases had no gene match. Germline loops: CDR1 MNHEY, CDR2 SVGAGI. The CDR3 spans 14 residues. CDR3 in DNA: TGTGCCAGCAGCGGGGCTAGCGGGAGCTACGAGCAGTACTTC. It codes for CASSGASGSYEQYF.

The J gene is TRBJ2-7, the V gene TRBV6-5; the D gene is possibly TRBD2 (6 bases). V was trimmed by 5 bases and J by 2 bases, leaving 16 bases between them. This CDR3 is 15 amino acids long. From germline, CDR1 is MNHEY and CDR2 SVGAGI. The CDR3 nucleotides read TGTGCCAGCAGTACGGGCGGGGAAGGGCCCTACGAGCAGTACTTC. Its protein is CASSTGGEGPYEQYF.

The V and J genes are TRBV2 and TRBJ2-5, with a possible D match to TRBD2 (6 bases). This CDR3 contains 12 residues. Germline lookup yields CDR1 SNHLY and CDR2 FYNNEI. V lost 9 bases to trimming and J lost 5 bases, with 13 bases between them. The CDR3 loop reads CARTEGGETQYF. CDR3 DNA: TGTGCCAGGACGGAGGGTGGGGAGACCCAGTACTTC.

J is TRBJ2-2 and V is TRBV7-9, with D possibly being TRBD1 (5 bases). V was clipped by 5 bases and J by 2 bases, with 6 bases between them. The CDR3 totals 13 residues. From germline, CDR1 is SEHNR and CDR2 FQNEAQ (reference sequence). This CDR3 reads CASSQGNTGELFF. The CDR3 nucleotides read TGTGCCAGCAGCCAGGGAAACACCGGGGAGCTGTTTTTT.

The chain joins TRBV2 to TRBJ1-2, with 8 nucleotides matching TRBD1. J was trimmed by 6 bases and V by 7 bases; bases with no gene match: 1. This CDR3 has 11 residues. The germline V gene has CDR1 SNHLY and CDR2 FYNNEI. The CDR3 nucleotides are TGTGCCAGCACGACAGGGGATGGCTACACCTTC. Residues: CASTTGDGYTF.

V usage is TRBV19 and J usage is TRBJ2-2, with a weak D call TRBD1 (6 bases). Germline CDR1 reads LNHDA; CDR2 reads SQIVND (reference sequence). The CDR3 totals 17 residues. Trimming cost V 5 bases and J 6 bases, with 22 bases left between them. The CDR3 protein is CASSSFGGASVPGELFF. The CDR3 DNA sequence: TGTGCCAGTAGTTCCTTTGGGGGCGCGTCGGTTCCCGGGGAGCTGTTTTTT.

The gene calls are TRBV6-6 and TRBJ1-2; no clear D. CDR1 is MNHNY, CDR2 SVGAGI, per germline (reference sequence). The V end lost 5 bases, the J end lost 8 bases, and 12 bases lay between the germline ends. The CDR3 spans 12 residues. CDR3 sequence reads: CASSTGIRGYTF. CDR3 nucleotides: TGTGCCAGCAGTACCGGGATCCGAGGCTACACCTTC.

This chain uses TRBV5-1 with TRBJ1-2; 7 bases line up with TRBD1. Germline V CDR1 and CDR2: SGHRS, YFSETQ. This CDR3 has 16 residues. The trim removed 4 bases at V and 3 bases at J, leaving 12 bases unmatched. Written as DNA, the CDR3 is TGCGCCAGCAGCGCACAAACAGGGGAATTATACTATGGCTACACCTTC. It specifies CASSAQTGELYYGYTF.

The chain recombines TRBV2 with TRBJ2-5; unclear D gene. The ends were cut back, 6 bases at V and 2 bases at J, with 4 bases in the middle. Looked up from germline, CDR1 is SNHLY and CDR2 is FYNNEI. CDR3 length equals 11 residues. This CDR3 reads CASRLQETQYF. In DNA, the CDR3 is TGTGCCAGCAGACTACAAGAGACCCAGTACTTC.

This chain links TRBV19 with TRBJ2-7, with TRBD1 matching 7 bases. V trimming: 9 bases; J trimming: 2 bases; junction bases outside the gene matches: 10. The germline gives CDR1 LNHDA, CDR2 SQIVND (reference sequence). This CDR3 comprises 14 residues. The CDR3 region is CASAGRGPPYEQYF. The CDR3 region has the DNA TGTGCCAGCGCCGGAAGGGGGCCTCCCTACGAGCAGTACTTC.

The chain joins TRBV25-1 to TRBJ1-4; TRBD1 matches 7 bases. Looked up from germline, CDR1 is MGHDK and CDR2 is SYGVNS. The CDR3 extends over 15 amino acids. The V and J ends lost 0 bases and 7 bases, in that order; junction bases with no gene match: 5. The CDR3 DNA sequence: TGTGCCAGCAGTGAATATAAGGGGGCGAGTGAAAAACTGTTTTTT. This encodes CASSEYKGASEKLFF. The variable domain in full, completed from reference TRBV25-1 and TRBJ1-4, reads EADIYQTPRYLVIGTGKKITLECSQTMGHDKMYWYQQDPGMELHLIHYSYGVNSTEKGDLSSESTVSRIRTEHFPLTLESARPSHTSQYLCASSEYKGASEKLFFGSGTQLSVL.

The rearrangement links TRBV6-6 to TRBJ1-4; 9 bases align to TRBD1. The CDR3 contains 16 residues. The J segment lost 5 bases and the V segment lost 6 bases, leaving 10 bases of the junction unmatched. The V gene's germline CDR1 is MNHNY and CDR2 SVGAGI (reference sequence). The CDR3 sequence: CASRKGQGVWNEKLFF. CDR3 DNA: TGTGCCAGCAGAAAGGGACAGGGAGTCTGGAATGAAAAACTGTTTTTT.

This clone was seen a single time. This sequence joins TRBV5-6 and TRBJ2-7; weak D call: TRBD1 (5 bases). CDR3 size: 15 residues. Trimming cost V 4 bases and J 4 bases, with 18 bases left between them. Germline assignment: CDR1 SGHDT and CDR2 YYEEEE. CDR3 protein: CASSIARQLTYEQYF. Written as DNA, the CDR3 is TGTGCCAGCAGCATTGCGAGACAGCTAACGTACGAGCAGTACTTC.

CDR3: CASRARDRAMDEQYF. CDR3 DNA: TGCGCCAGCAGAGCCCGGGACAGGGCGATGGACGAGCAGTACTTC. The chain has TRBV5-1 and TRBJ2-7; 9 bases are a match to TRBD1. V lost 5 bases, J lost 5 bases, and 11 bases stayed unmatched. The CDR3 sequence is 15 residues long. Germline V gives CDR1 SGHRS, CDR2 YFSETQ.

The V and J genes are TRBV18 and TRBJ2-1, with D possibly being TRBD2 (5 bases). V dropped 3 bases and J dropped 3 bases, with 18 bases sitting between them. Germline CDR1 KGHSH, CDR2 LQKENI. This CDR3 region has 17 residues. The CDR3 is CASSPRVIRTGYNEQFF. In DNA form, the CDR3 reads TGTGCCAGCTCACCGAGGGTGATAAGAACCGGCTACAATGAGCAGTTCTTC.